This TCR beta chain was retrieved from a study of blood T cell repertoires in COVID-19. Turning to the study itself: The United States, Italy and Spain were the sources of the acute and convalescent COVID-19 samples.

CDR3 size: 14 residues. Germline CDR1 SGHRS, CDR2 YFSETQ. V was shortened by 0 bases and J by 3 bases, with 10 bases between the two germline ends. Sequenced by immunoSEQ multiplex PCR; TCRdb stores in-frame clones only, minus some. The table has some 250,000 clones, 70% to 85% seen once; the top ten hold 3% to 3.5%. This clone was observed a single time. This sequence joins TRBV5-1 and TRBJ2-7; tentative D call: TRBD1 (5 bases). The sequence derives from a woman older than 75 with acute or convalescent COVID-19. Material: peripheral blood. The CDR3: CASSLDPGYYEQYF. In DNA, the CDR3 is TGCGCCAGCAGCTTGGACCCAGGGTACTACGAGCAGTACTTC.